The next 23 T cell receptor beta chains were all read from a single sample in a study of shared clonotypes between healthy human individuals. Naivety among CD8 cells was defined by CD45RO negativity and positive CCR7 selection, thereby excluding terminally differentiated effector memory CD45RA+ cells. Assay: immunoSEQ multiplex PCR; the TCRdb copy retains only in-frame clones and omits some. Altogether about 2 million clones are present, approximately 95% being singletons, with the ten largest covering roughly 1.1%. What was sequenced was naive CD8+ T cells sorted from blood. These receptors all come from a man aged 18 to 30 in good health.

V is TRBV4-3 and J is TRBJ2-1; the D gene is possibly TRBD2 (5 bases). This CDR3 spans 12 amino acids. From germline, CDR1 is LGHNA and CDR2 YSLEER. The V end was cut by 1 base, the J end by 8 bases, with 6 bases between. The CDR3 DNA reads TGCGCCAGCAGCCAAGCGGGGTATGAGCAGTTCTTC. It translates to CASSQAGYEQFF.

This chain connects TRBV4-3 to TRBJ2-7; D is undetermined. This CDR3 region has 14 residues. Trimming cost V 4 bases and J 2 bases, with 12 bases left between them. Per germline, CDR1 LGHNA and CDR2 YSLEER. CDR3 coding DNA: TGCGCCAGCAGCCCCACGGCACAGACCTACGAGCAGTACTTC. This codes for CASSPTAQTYEQYF.

In the case of this clone: In the same sample, other DNA sequences code for this CDR3. V and J are TRBV5-1 and TRBJ2-7; D is perhaps TRBD1 (6 bases). The CDR3 is 13 residues long. The V gene lost 0 bases and the J gene lost 3 bases, with 7 bases spanning the gap. CDR1 and CDR2 (germline): SGHRS, YFSETQ. CDR3 residues: CASSLVGGYEQYF. CDR3 sequence (DNA): TGCGCCAGCAGCTTGGTAGGGGGCTACGAGCAGTACTTC.

The rearrangement links TRBV4-1 to TRBJ2-7; TRBD2 matches 8 bases. The J segment lost 5 bases and the V segment lost 3 bases, leaving 3 bases of the junction unmatched. This CDR3 contains 13 residues. Germline assignment: CDR1 MGHRA and CDR2 YSYEKL. Written as DNA, the CDR3 is TGCGCCAGCAGCCACGGGCGGGGGGACGAGCAGTACTTC. This codes for CASSHGRGDEQYF.

The chain joins TRBV23-1 to TRBJ1-5, with D hard to call. TRBV23-1 is assigned to the ORF class and has an uncertain function. Trimming left V 7 bases short and J 6 bases short, with 7 bases between. The CDR3 loop spans 11 amino acids. CDR3 region: CASTRRQPQHF. The CDR3 DNA reads TGCGCCAGCACACGGCGTCAGCCCCAGCATTTT.

The chain carries TRBV29-1 and TRBJ2-2, with 7 bases lining up with TRBD1. The CDR3 spans 15 residues. In germline, CDR1 is SQVTM, CDR2 ANQGSEA. V lost 0 bases to trimming and J lost 5 bases; unmatched junction nucleotides: 6. The CDR3 loop is CSVEEKGARTGELFF. The CDR3 nucleotides read TGCAGCGTTGAAGAGAAGGGGGCGCGGACCGGGGAGCTGTTTTTT.

The rearrangement links TRBV9 to TRBJ2-5, with 7 bases aligning to TRBD2. Trimming cost V 0 bases and J 5 bases; bases outside gene matches: 7. Germline V gives CDR1 SGDLS, CDR2 YYNGEE. CDR3 size: 15 residues. CDR3 coding DNA: TGTGCCAGCAGCGTAGTACCGGGAGGTATCGAGACCCAGTACTTC. It translates to CASSVVPGGIETQYF.

The genes are TRBV7-9 and TRBJ2-7; TRBD1 or TRBD2 may be the D gene (5 bases each). The CDR3 is made up of 14 amino acids. Germline loops: CDR1 SEHNR, CDR2 FQNEAQ (reference sequence). The V end was cut by 4 bases, the J end by 6 bases, with 16 bases between. CDR3 in DNA: TGTGCCAGCAGCTCGGCGGGCGAAAGGGGCGAGCAGTACTTC. Residues: CASSSAGERGEQYF. The whole variable domain, filled in from reference TRBV7-9 and TRBJ2-7, reads DTGVSQNPRHKITKRGQNVTFRCDPISEHNRLYWYRQTLGQGPEFLTYFQNEAQLEKSRLLSDRFSAERPKGSFSTLEIQRTEQGDSAMYLCASSSAGERGEQYFGPGTRLTVT.

In regard to this clone: Other DNA sequences of this sample code for an identical CDR3. The V gene is TRBV27, the J gene TRBJ2-3, with 8 bases fitting TRBD2. CDR3 size: 14 residues. CDR1 and CDR2 from the germline V gene are MNHEY and SMNVEV (reference sequence). V shed 9 bases and J 1 base; nucleotides not matched to a gene: 6. The chain's CDR3 is CASRRAGGTDTQYF. CDR3 DNA: TGTGCCAGTCGGCGAGCGGGGGGCACAGATACGCAGTATTTT.

CDR3 in amino acids: CASSLGQGRDEQYF. Here the CDR3 DNA reads TGCGCCAGCAGCTTGGGACAGGGACGCGACGAGCAGTACTTC. The chain links TRBV4-3 to TRBJ2-7, with TRBD1 identical over 9 bases. V dropped 5 bases and J dropped 5; count of bases not matched to a gene: 7. Looked up from germline, CDR1 is LGHNA and CDR2 is YSLEER. The CDR3 consists of 14 residues.

This rearrangement joins TRBV5-6 to TRBJ2-4, with D hard to call. Trimming stripped 3 bases from V and 7 bases from J, with 8 bases between. Germline V gives CDR1 SGHDT, CDR2 YYEEEE. The CDR3 is 12 residues long. CDR3 loop: CASSWVDNIQYF. DNA for the CDR3: TGTGCCAGCAGCTGGGTGGACAACATTCAGTACTTC.

This chain connects TRBV19 to TRBJ2-5; D may be TRBD2 (6 bases). V gave up 5 bases and J gave up 0 bases, with 16 bases separating them. Germline V CDR1 and CDR2: LNHDA, SQIVND (reference sequence). This CDR3 region has 16 residues. The CDR3 loop reads CASSPLTSLYQETQYF. The CDR3 DNA reads TGTGCCAGTAGTCCCTTGACTAGTCTGTACCAAGAGACCCAGTACTTC.

The CDR3, as DNA: TGTGCCAGCAGCCTTCGTGTAGGCCCCATCCCCGGGGAGCTGTTTTTT. This codes for CASSLRVGPIPGELFF. The chain couples TRBV27 to TRBJ2-2; D is unresolved. The V gene lost 6 bases and the J gene lost 6 bases, with 20 bases spanning the gap. CDR1 is MNHEY and CDR2 is SMNVEV in the germline V gene (reference sequence). The CDR3 length is 16 residues.

This rearrangement joins TRBV14 to TRBJ2-2; D call uncertain. This CDR3 has 13 residues. Germline assignment: CDR1 SGHDN and CDR2 FVKESK. Trimming took off 4 bases at V and 2 bases at J, with 5 bases between the two ends. The CDR3 nucleotides read TGTGCCAGCAGCCCCCTAAACACCGGGGAGCTGTTTTTT. Translation gives CASSPLNTGELFF. The entire variable domain, with the rest obtained from reference TRBV14 and TRBJ2-2, is as follows: EAGVTQFPSHSVIEKGQTVTLRCDPISGHDNLYWYRRVMGKEIKFLLHFVKESKQDESGMPNNRFLAERTGGTYSTLKVQPAELEDSGVYFCASSPLNTGELFFGEGSRLTVL.

This clone came up a few times. The chain carries TRBV13 and TRBJ1-2; TRBD1 matches 7 bases. The V gene's germline CDR1 is PRHDT and CDR2 FYEKMQ (reference sequence). The J segment lost 8 bases and the V segment lost 5 bases, leaving 11 bases of the junction unmatched. The CDR3 covers 14 residues. The CDR3 DNA is TGTGCCAGCAGCCACTCGGACAGGCGGTTCGGCTACACCTTC. It specifies CASSHSDRRFGYTF. The complete variable domain, with remaining parts taken from reference TRBV13 and TRBJ1-2, reads AAGVIQSPRHLIKEKRETATLKCYPIPRHDTVYWYQQGPGQDPQFLISFYEKMQSDKGSIPDRFSAQQFSDYHSELNMSSLELGDSALYFCASSHSDRRFGYTFGSGTRLTVV.

As regards this clone: Additional DNA sequences in this sample encode the identical CDR3. The V gene is TRBV27, the J gene TRBJ2-1; a possible D gene is TRBD2 (5 bases). The CDR3 sequence is 15 residues long. Looked up from germline, CDR1 is MNHEY and CDR2 is SMNVEV (reference sequence). Trimming removed 3 bases at V and 0 bases at J, with 9 bases between. The CDR3 coding sequence is TGTGCCAGCAGTTTGAGCGGAAGCTCCTACAATGAGCAGTTCTTC. Translated: CASSLSGSSYNEQFF.

The CDR3 here is CASTPGTVNTEAFF. The CDR3 nucleotides are TGTGCCAGTACTCCCGGGACAGTGAACACTGAAGCTTTCTTT. The rearrangement links TRBV19 to TRBJ1-1; 7 bases are a match to TRBD1. Germline V gene data show CDR1 as LNHDA and CDR2 as SQIVND (reference sequence). With 7 bases clipped from V and 0 bases from J, the junction kept 5 bases outside the gene matches. The CDR3 runs to 14 residues.

This chain connects TRBV5-5 to TRBJ2-7, with D perhaps matching TRBD1 or TRBD2 (7 bases each). Trimming took 4 bases from V and 5 from J, leaving 22 bases between them. This CDR3 is 16 amino acids long. Germline CDR1 and CDR2: SGHKS and YYEKEE (reference sequence). Here the CDR3 reads CASSLYLGGGMNEQYF. The CDR3 region has the DNA TGTGCCAGCAGCCTATATTTGGGAGGGGGCATGAACGAGCAGTACTTC.

The rearrangement uses TRBV6-6 and TRBJ1-1; 8 bases line up with TRBD1. CDR3 length equals 14 residues. V was pared by 4 bases and J by 2 bases, with 3 bases of the junction left unmatched. Germline CDR1 reads MNHNY; CDR2 reads SVGAGI (reference sequence). The CDR3 DNA reads TGTGCCAGCAGTTGGACAGGGCACAACACTGAAGCTTTCTTT. Encoded protein: CASSWTGHNTEAFF.

The V call is TRBV5-5, the J call TRBJ2-7; D possibly corresponds to TRBD2 (6 bases). This CDR3 comprises 18 residues. Trimming took 1 base from V and 6 from J, leaving 26 bases between them. The germline V gene has CDR1 SGHKS and CDR2 YYEKEE (reference sequence). The CDR3 here is CASSLNVAGTRYSTEQYF. The CDR3 nucleotides read TGTGCCAGCAGCTTGAACGTGGCGGGGACTCGATACTCAACCGAGCAGTACTTC.

The V gene is TRBV11-2, the J gene TRBJ1-2, with unresolved D. The CDR3 is 12 residues long. The ends were cut back, 5 bases at V and 7 bases at J, with 11 bases in the middle. Per the germline V gene, CDR1 is SGHAT and CDR2 is FQNNGV. The DNA of the CDR3 is TGTGCCAGCAGCCCCCGGGGAGGTGGCTACACCTTC. Translating gives CASSPRGGGYTF.

The gene calls are TRBV10-3 and TRBJ2-5; maybe TRBD2 (5 bases). CDR1 ENHRY and CDR2 SYGVKD come from the germline V gene. Trimming took off 1 base at V and 3 bases at J, with 15 bases between the two ends. The CDR3 extends over 16 amino acids. CDR3: CAISEFGSGSEETQYF. The CDR3 DNA reads as TGTGCCATCAGTGAGTTCGGGTCGGGATCCGAAGAGACCCAGTACTTC.

This chain links TRBV29-1 with TRBJ1-2; D call uncertain. The ends were cut back, 3 bases at V and 5 bases at J, with 10 bases in the middle. This CDR3 is built from 12 residues. Germline V gene lookup returns CDR1 SQVTM and CDR2 ANQGSEA. CDR3 DNA: TGCAGCGTTGAGCTCCCTTGGTATGGCTACACCTTC. The encoded protein is CSVELPWYGYTF.